This T cell receptor beta chain was captured in a study of blood T cell repertoires in COVID-19. The wider study: Samples of COVID-19 (acute and convalescent) were obtained from the United States, Italy and Spain.

Using immunoSEQ multiplex PCR, the repertoire was profiled, and TCRdb retains in-frame clones only, with some absent. The sample lists 200,000 to 250,000 clones, 75% to 90% seen once, with under 4.5% in the top ten. Trimming shortened V by 7 bases and J by 6 bases, and 13 bases separated the two germline ends. CDR3 length: 13 residues. Germline assignment: CDR1 GTSNPN and CDR2 SVGIG (reference sequence). The chain has TRBV30 and TRBJ1-6, with D maybe TRBD1 (5 bases). The source material was PBMCs or T cells enriched from blood (not recorded which). The receptor was derived from a woman aged 30 to 39 who had been exposed to COVID-19. CDR3 DNA: TGTGCCTTCCAGGCAGGGTCTAATTCACCCCTCCACTTT. Translation gives CAFQAGSNSPLHF.